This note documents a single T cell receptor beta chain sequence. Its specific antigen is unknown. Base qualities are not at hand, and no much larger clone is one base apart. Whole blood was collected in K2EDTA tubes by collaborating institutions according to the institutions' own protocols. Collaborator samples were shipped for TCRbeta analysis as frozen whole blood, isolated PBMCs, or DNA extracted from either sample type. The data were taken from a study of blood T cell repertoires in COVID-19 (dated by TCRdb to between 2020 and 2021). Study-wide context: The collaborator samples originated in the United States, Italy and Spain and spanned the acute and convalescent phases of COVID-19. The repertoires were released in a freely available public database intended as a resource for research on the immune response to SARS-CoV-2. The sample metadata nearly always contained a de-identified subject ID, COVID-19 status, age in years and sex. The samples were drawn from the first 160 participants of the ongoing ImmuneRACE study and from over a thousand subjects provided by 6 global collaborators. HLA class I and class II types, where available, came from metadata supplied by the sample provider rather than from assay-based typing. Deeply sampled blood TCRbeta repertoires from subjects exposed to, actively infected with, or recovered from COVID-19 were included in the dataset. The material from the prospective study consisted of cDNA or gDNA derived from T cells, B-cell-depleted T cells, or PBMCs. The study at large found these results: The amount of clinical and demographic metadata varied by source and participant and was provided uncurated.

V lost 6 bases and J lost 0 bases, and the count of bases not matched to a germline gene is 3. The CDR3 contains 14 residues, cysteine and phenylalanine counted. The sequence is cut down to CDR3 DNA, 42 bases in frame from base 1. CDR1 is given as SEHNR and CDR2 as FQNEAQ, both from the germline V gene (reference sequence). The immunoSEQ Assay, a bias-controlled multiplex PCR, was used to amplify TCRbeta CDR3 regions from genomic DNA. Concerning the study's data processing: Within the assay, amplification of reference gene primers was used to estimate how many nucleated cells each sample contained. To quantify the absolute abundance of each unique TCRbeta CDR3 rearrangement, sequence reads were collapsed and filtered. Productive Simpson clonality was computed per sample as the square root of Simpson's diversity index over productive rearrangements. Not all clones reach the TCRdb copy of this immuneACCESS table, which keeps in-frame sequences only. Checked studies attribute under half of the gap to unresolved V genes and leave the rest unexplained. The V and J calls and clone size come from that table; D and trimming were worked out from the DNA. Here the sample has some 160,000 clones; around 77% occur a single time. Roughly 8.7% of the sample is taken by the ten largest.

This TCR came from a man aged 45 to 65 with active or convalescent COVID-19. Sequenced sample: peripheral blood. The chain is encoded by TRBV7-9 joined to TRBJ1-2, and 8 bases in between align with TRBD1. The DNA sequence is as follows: TGTGCCAGCAGTCCGGGACAGGCTAACTATGGCTACACCTTC. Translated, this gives CASSPGQANYGYTF.